This T cell receptor (beta chain) stems from a study of CD8+CD57+ T cells in acquired aplastic anemia (dated by TCRdb to 2017 to 2018). Some background on the complete study: Extracted DNA from sorted CD4+ and CD8+ cells averaged around 2.9 ug, ranging from roughly 0.19 to 27.4 ug. A CD8+CD57+ expansion meant a frequency higher than the mean frequency seen in healthy subjects.

From the cysteine through the phenylalanine, the CDR3 covers 15 amino acids. Just CDR3 DNA is preserved here, 45 bases in frame from base 1. CDR1 and CDR2, per the germline V gene (reference sequence), are DFQATT and SNEGSKA. V was cut back by 0 bases and J by 0 bases, leaving a gap of 11 bases between them. Broad study findings and their caveats: Roughly 30 CD8+ CDR3 sequences were shared between patients and controls but appeared highly expressed in patients and within their immunodominant clones. Between patients and healthy controls, no significant difference in CD8+ Simpson's diversity was found (P=0.060).

Expansion of CD8+CD57+ cells had been shown by flow cytometry in the patients chosen for sequencing. Every patient had severe acquired aplastic anemia, diagnosed using the International Study of Aplastic Anemia and Agranulocytosis and Camitta criteria. No patient had received any therapy when blood was sampled. In the study, sorted CD4+ and CD8+ blood T cells from patients with severe aplastic anemia and from healthy subjects underwent deep sequencing of TCR repertoires. Patients were enrolled in the USA under clinicaltrials.gov protocols 00001620, 01623167, 00001397, 00071045, 00081523 and 00961064. Ficoll-Paque density gradient centrifugation was used to isolate peripheral blood mononuclear cells. Before DNA was extracted, CD4+ and CD8+ T cells were sorted using either FACS or magnetic beads. Comments on this clonotype: The clone's antigen remains unknown. Base qualities are not provided; no much larger clone lies one nucleotide away.

Genomic DNA served as template for TCR beta VDJ combination and CDR3 sequence profiling. An Illumina HiSeq 2000 was the platform used for TCR repertoire sequencing. Per the authors' processing: Repertoires were assessed using TRBV/TRBJ rearrangement plots, CDR3 size and DJ length profiles, and Simpson's diversity index. Whichever DNA sequence was most abundant in the deep sequencing data was defined as the immunodominant clone. CDR3 amino acid sequences were screened for sharing across subjects and were compared with published repertoires and the VDJdb database. TCRdb trimmed the raw reads at Q25, called clones with MiXCR and kept productive beta chains. Each record represents a unique CDR3 protein, reported with the most common genes and DNA among its rows. It is TCRdb's table, rather than the study itself, that gives the V and J calls and clone size. Within this sample are some 180,000 distinct CDR3 sequences, with 63% of them counted one time only. The ten biggest clones cover 42% of the sample.

The sequencing sample was made of sorted CD4+, CD8+, or CD8+CD57+ T cells (not recorded which) from PBMCs. The rearranged chain carries TRBV20-1 and TRBJ1-1; TRBD1 could be the D gene, as 5 bases match. The TCR comes from a human donor with aplastic anemia. The nucleotides are TGCAGTGCTAGAGATAGACAGTCTATGAACACTGAAGCTTTCTTT. This encodes CSARDRQSMNTEAFF.